These 17 T cell receptor beta chains were sequenced from one sample in a study of technical replicates of blood from a few donors (dated by TCRdb to 2017 to 2019). The method behind the library was the immunoSEQ multiplex PCR assay. TCRdb took over this immuneACCESS table, retaining in-frame rearrangements with V and J assigned. Such tables are incomplete; in checked studies, under half of the missing clones stem from an unresolved V gene, and the remainder is unexplained. Across this sample there are 65,000 to 95,000 clones, with around 97% seen only once. Of the sample, under 0.3% falls within the top ten clones. The specimen sequenced was T cells isolated from PBMCs. These receptor sequences come from a human donor in good health.

The V and J genes are TRBV7-8 and TRBJ2-1, with 13 bases matching TRBD2. Unmatched junction bases numbered 8, after V lost 5 bases and J lost 7 bases. CDR1 SGHVS and CDR2 FQNEAQ come from the germline V gene. The CDR3 has 16 amino acids. The CDR3 nucleotides are TGTGCCAGCAGCCCTACCGGGACTAGCGGGGCGAATGAGCAGTTCTTC. Amino acid sequence: CASSPTGTSGANEQFF.

This clone has just one count. This CDR3 is CASSINRDRNQPQHF. The CDR3 DNA reads as TGTGCCAGTAGTATTAACAGGGATCGCAATCAGCCCCAGCATTTT. This chain links TRBV19 with TRBJ1-5, with D possibly matching TRBD1 (6 bases). Germline V gene lookup returns CDR1 LNHDA and CDR2 SQIVND (reference sequence). The length of the CDR3 is 15 residues. V shed 3 bases and J shed 2 bases, with 11 bases lying between them.

The rearrangement uses TRBV9 and TRBJ2-7; 10 nucleotides agree with TRBD2. The trim removed 4 bases at V and 4 bases at J, leaving 8 bases unmatched. The CDR3 is 15 residues long. The germline CDR1 and CDR2 sequences are SGDLS and YYNGEE. CDR3 protein: CASSLGLAEGYEQYF. The CDR3 DNA is TGTGCCAGCAGCCTTGGACTAGCGGAGGGGTACGAGCAGTACTTC.

As DNA, the CDR3 is TGTGCCAGCAGCCGTCCGGGAGCTCAGATTGATACGCAGTATTTT. It encodes CASSRPGAQIDTQYF. The chain couples TRBV7-6 to TRBJ2-3; the D gene is possibly TRBD2 (6 bases). The germline V gene has CDR1 SGHVS and CDR2 FNYEAQ. Trimming stripped 5 bases from V and 6 bases from J, with 18 bases between. The CDR3 consists of 15 residues.

This chain uses TRBV9 with TRBJ1-2; 9 bases agree with TRBD1. Unmatched junction bases numbered 14, after V lost 3 bases and J lost 2 bases. The length of the CDR3 is 18 residues. CDR1 is SGDLS, CDR2 YYNGEE, per germline. DNA for the CDR3: TGTGCCAGCAGCGGAGAACGAGTCGAGGACAGGGGAAACTATGGCTACACCTTC. This codes for CASSGERVEDRGNYGYTF.

The rearrangement links TRBV1 to TRBJ1-4. TRBV1 is tagged as a pseudogene. This CDR3 contains 17 residues. The CDR3 sequence: CTSSQERGSSRSEKLFF. In DNA form, the CDR3 reads TGCACCAGCAGCCAAGAACGAGGTTCTAGTCGGAGTGAAAAACTGTTTTTT.

This rearrangement joins TRBV28 to TRBJ2-4, with D tentatively TRBD1 (6 bases). Deletions cut 2 bases from V and 9 bases from J, with 14 bases between. The CDR3 contains 14 residues. Germline V gene sequence: CDR1 MDHEN, CDR2 SYDVKM. The CDR3 DNA reads as TGTGCCAGCAGTTTAACCGGGACACGGAGCATTCAGTACTTC. Its translation: CASSLTGTRSIQYF.

The rearrangement links TRBV7-3 to TRBJ1-2; no firm D call. Germline CDR1 and CDR2: SGHTA and FQGTGA. The V end lost 5 bases, the J end lost 1 base, and 8 bases lay between the germline ends. The CDR3 totals 13 residues. CDR3 DNA sequence: TGTGCCAGCAGCCTCGGGATTAACTATGGCTACACCTTC. This codes for CASSLGINYGYTF. Based on the CDR3 plus reference TRBV7-3 and TRBJ1-2, the full variable domain is GAGVSQTPSNKVTEKGKYVELRCDPISGHTALYWYRQSLGQGPEFLIYFQGTGAADDSGLPNDRFFAVRPEGSVSTLKIQRTERGDSAVYLCASSLGINYGYTFGSGTRLTVV.

This chain links TRBV19 with TRBJ2-5, with 7 bases identical to TRBD2. The CDR3 runs to 13 residues. CDR1 is LNHDA and CDR2 is SQIVND in the germline V gene (reference sequence). With 4 bases clipped from V and 1 base from J, the junction kept 0 bases outside the gene matches. CDR3 DNA sequence: TGTGCCAGTAGTACTAGCGGCCAAGAGACCCAGTACTTC. Translated, it gives CASSTSGQETQYF. Full variable domain (outside the CDR3, taken from reference TRBV19 and TRBJ2-5): DGGITQSPKYLFRKEGQNVTLSCEQNLNHDAMYWYRQDPGQGLRLIYYSQIVNDFQKGDIAEGYSVSREKKESFPLTVTSAQKNPTAFYLCASSTSGQETQYFGPGTRLLVL.

J is TRBJ2-2 and V is TRBV5-1; possibly TRBD2 for D (6 bases). The CDR3 is 14 amino acids. CDR1 SGHRS and CDR2 YFSETQ come from the germline V gene. Between the trimmed V and J ends, which lost 0 bases and 6 bases, there was a span of 9 bases. CDR3 amino acids: CASSLGGEPGELFF. CDR3 bases: TGCGCCAGCAGCTTGGGGGGGGAGCCCGGGGAGCTGTTTTTT.

This clone was seen just once. The chain has TRBV7-6 and TRBJ2-7; 8 positions agree with TRBD2. CDR1 and CDR2 (germline): SGHVS, FNYEAQ. The CDR3 extends over 15 amino acids. J lost 2 bases, V lost 5 bases, and 8 bases had no gene match. CDR3 sequence reads: CASSQLADSPYEQYF. CDR3 in DNA: TGTGCCAGCAGCCAACTAGCGGATAGTCCCTACGAGCAGTACTTC. The full variable domain, in which reference TRBV7-6 and TRBJ2-7 provide the parts outside the CDR3, is GAGVSQSPRYKVTKRGQDVALRCDPISGHVSLYWYRQALGQGPEFLTYFNYEAQQDKSGLPNDRFSAERPEGSISTLTIQRTEQRDSAMYRCASSQLADSPYEQYFGPGTRLTVT.

The chain's CDR3 is CASSRGTATLGNTIYF. CDR3 nucleotides: TGCGCCAGCAGCCGAGGGACAGCCACCTTGGGCAACACCATATATTTT. V is TRBV5-1 and J is TRBJ1-3; 7 bases match TRBD1. The CDR3 sequence is 16 residues long. Germline CDR1 is SGHRS and CDR2 is YFSETQ. V lost 4 bases to trimming and J lost 7 bases; unmatched junction nucleotides: 14.

The V call is TRBV7-3, the J call TRBJ2-2, with 9 bases identical to TRBD1. This CDR3 has 15 residues. Germline values: CDR1 SGHTA, CDR2 FQGTGA. Trimming took 3 bases from V and 5 from J; bases not matched to a gene: 4. CDR3 DNA: TGTGCCAGCAGCTTTTCCGGGACAGGGACCGGGGAGCTGTTTTTT. It codes for CASSFSGTGTGELFF.

The gene calls are TRBV6-5 and TRBJ1-2; D is undetermined. The V and J ends lost 6 bases and 6 bases respectively, with 17 bases between them. CDR3 length: 14 residues. Germline V gene sequence: CDR1 MNHEY, CDR2 SVGAGI. CDR3 bases: TGTGCCAGCAGAGCAATGCGCGCGGCCCATGGCTACACCTTC. The encoded protein is CASRAMRAAHGYTF.

V usage is TRBV7-8 and J usage is TRBJ1-1; perhaps TRBD1 as D (6 bases). Germline values: CDR1 SGHVS, CDR2 FQNEAQ. Trimming shortened V by 1 base and J by 0 bases, and 12 bases separated the two germline ends. CDR3 length: 16 amino acids. Here the CDR3 reads CASSLGGPGMNTEAFF. CDR3 in DNA: TGTGCCAGCAGCTTAGGGGGGCCAGGCATGAACACTGAAGCTTTCTTT. Supplemented by reference TRBV7-8 and TRBJ1-1, the full variable domain reads GAGVSQSPRYKVAKRGQDVALRCDPISGHVSLFWYQQALGQGPEFLTYFQNEAQLDKSGLPSDRFFAERPEGSVSTLKIQRTQQEDSAVYLCASSLGGPGMNTEAFFGQGTRLTVV.

The chain uses TRBV27 and TRBJ1-2; TRBD1 matches 8 bases. V lost 6 bases, J lost 3 bases, and 9 bases stayed unmatched. Germline CDR1 is MNHEY and CDR2 is SMNVEV (reference sequence). This CDR3 region has 15 residues. CDR3 bases: TGTGCCAGCAGCAACAGACCAGGGGGCCACTATGGCTACACCTTC. It specifies CASSNRPGGHYGYTF.

The chain employs TRBV25-1 and TRBJ2-7, with D maybe TRBD1 (6 bases). Trimming left V 7 bases short and J 3 bases short, with 16 bases between. Germline CDR1 is MGHDK and CDR2 is SYGVNS. CDR3 size: 14 residues. The CDR3 nucleotides read TGTGCCAGCAAAAACCAGGGGTTGAACTACGAGCAGTACTTC. Its protein is CASKNQGLNYEQYF.